Detailed here is one TCR beta chain. Antigen unknown. This sample was taken from a study of T-cell memory formation after mild COVID-19. TCR alpha and TCR beta cDNA libraries carrying sample barcodes and UMIs were produced by 5'RACE using constant-segment primers. TCRdb recomputed calls from the 5' RACE reads with MiXCR, one row per CDR3 protein. The sample holds 250,000 to 350,000 distinct CDR3 sequences, less than 20% seen once. Germline-derived CDR1 and CDR2 are SGHRS and YFSETQ. The CDR3 is 13 residues long. Trimming left V 0 bases short and J 3 bases short, with 7 bases between. Overall study results and limits: In pre-infection memory, a portion of responding clones appeared, which suggested that cross-reactive memory joined.

The sequence came from a man between 18 and 29 years old who had mild COVID-19 (a few samples of this study predate the infection). Cell type and time point are not known. J is TRBJ2-7 and V is TRBV5-1; D is unresolved. The sample was PBMCs or a T cell subset sorted from them (not recorded which). The chain's CDR3 is CASSLGYNYEQYF. For the CDR3, the DNA is TGCGCCAGCAGCTTGGGTTATAACTACGAGCAGTACTTC.